Below are 14 T cell receptor beta chains sequenced from a single sample in a study of T-cell reconstitution after alpha-beta-depleted transplantation in children. Construction of the TCRbeta library involved unique molecular identifiers. TCRdb redid the calling of the PCR reads with MiXCR, one entry per CDR3 protein. The sample lists about 610,000 distinct CDR3 sequences, about 11% seen once, with roughly 4% in the top ten. Material: PBMCs from the stem cell graft donor, obtained from the stem cell graft. All receptors come from a human donor who donated a stem cell graft to a child with acute myeloid leukemia.

On this clonotype: The germline gene is not matched at one end of the junction; a read error may be the cause. The V and J genes are TRBV12-3 or TRBV12-4 and TRBJ2-7, with no clear D. CDR3 length: 15 amino acids. The CDR3 DNA reads TGTGCCAGCAGTTTTCGGATTCTAAGGGCCTACGAGCACTACTTC. This sequence encodes CASSFRILRAYEHYF.

This clonotype was observed many times. V gene TRBV13 combines with J gene TRBJ1-5; D is uncertain. The germline V gene has CDR1 PRHDT and CDR2 FYEKMQ (reference sequence). CDR3 length: 14 residues. Trimming removed 2 bases from V and 2 bases from J, with 7 bases in between. The CDR3 here is CASSLFGRNQPQHF. The DNA for the CDR3 is TGTGCCAGCAGCTTATTTGGACGCAATCAGCCCCAGCATTTT.

The CDR3 region is CSVGQVYNEQFF. CDR3 DNA sequence: TGCAGCGTTGGACAGGTCTACAATGAGCAGTTCTTC. This rearrangement joins TRBV29-1 to TRBJ2-1; perhaps TRBD1 as D (6 bases). The CDR3 covers 12 residues. Trimming took 4 bases from V and 3 from J, leaving 7 bases between them. CDR1 is SQVTM and CDR2 is ANQGSEA in the germline V gene.

The chain is built from TRBV15 and TRBJ2-5; possibly TRBD1 for D (6 bases). There are 15 residues in the CDR3. Germline V gene data show CDR1 as LNHNV and CDR2 as YYDKDF (reference sequence). Deletions cut 0 bases from V and 2 bases from J, with 10 bases between. In DNA form, the CDR3 reads TGTGCCACCAGCAGAGATCCGACAGGACAAGAGACCCAGTACTTC. The encoded protein is CATSRDPTGQETQYF.

This clonotype was observed a handful of times. The gene calls are TRBV15 and TRBJ2-2; D unclear. CDR1 and CDR2 (germline): LNHNV, YYDKDF (reference sequence). V was trimmed by 6 bases and J by 0 bases, leaving 11 bases between them. The CDR3 is made up of 15 amino acids. CDR3 coding DNA: TGTGCCACCAGAGCCACCGGGTCGAACACCGGGGAGCTGTTTTTT. This sequence encodes CATRATGSNTGELFF.

Ten or more counts support this clonotype. The chain joins TRBV14 to TRBJ2-5; D not resolved. The V and J ends lost 0 bases and 1 base respectively, with 12 bases between them. The CDR3 consists of 16 residues. Germline CDR1 reads SGHDN; CDR2 reads FVKESK. CDR3 in DNA: TGTGCCAGCAGCCAAGATATCGGGCGGTTCCAAGAGACCCAGTACTTC. The encoded protein is CASSQDIGRFQETQYF.

This clonotype has just a few counts. The rearrangement uses TRBV7-2 and TRBJ1-5, with 9 bases lining up with TRBD1. The germline gives CDR1 SGHTA, CDR2 FQGNSA. J lost 0 bases, V lost 4 bases, and 10 bases had no gene match. This CDR3 has 18 amino acids. The CDR3 here is CASSSRPGTGYSNQPQHF. The CDR3 nucleotides are TGTGCCAGCAGCTCCCGTCCCGGGACAGGGTATAGCAATCAGCCCCAGCATTTT.

The V and J genes are TRBV7-9 and TRBJ1-1, with 7 bases that match TRBD1. Looked up from germline, CDR1 is SEHNR and CDR2 is FQNEAQ (reference sequence). The V segment lost 5 bases and the J segment 2 bases; nucleotides outside the gene matches: 8. The CDR3 has 15 residues. The CDR3 DNA reads as TGTGCCAGCAGCCCCAGGGGGACAGACAACACTGAAGCTTTCTTT. Its translation: CASSPRGTDNTEAFF.

Ten or more counts support this clonotype. This chain joins TRBV12-3 or TRBV12-4 and TRBJ2-7, with unresolved D. This CDR3 region has 13 residues. Between the trimmed V and J ends, which lost 7 bases and 6 bases, there was a span of 16 bases. The CDR3 bases are TGTGCCAGCACCCTAATTGCCCGAGGCGAGCAGTACTTC. Translating gives CASTLIARGEQYF.

The CDR3 region has the DNA TGTGCCAGCAGCCTCCCCGGCAGGGGGCGATACGAGCAGTACTTC. Translated: CASSLPGRGRYEQYF. The rearrangement uses TRBV6-1 and TRBJ2-7; 8 positions match TRBD1. J lost 4 bases, V lost 6 bases, and 11 bases had no gene match. This CDR3 region has 15 residues. CDR1 and CDR2 from the germline V gene are MNHNS and SASEGT.

V and J are TRBV4-2 and TRBJ2-7; D not certain. With 1 base removed from V and 2 bases from J, the gap between germline ends came to 6 bases. The length of the CDR3 is 13 residues. Germline V gene lookup returns CDR1 LGHNA and CDR2 YNFKEQ. The CDR3 is CASSQVVTYEQYF. The CDR3 DNA reads TGTGCCAGCAGCCAAGTTGTCACCTACGAGCAGTACTTC.

The CDR3 protein is CATSRDRGPSYEQYF. CDR3 nucleotide sequence: TGTGCCACCAGCCGGGACAGGGGGCCCTCCTACGAGCAGTACTTC. This chain connects TRBV15 to TRBJ2-7, with 12 bases that match TRBD1. The CDR3 has 15 amino acids. Germline CDR1 LNHNV, CDR2 YYDKDF (reference sequence). V was clipped by 5 bases and J by 0 bases; unmatched bases: 2. Filled out from reference TRBV15 and TRBJ2-7, the complete variable domain reads DAMVIQNPRYQVTQFGKPVTLSCSQTLNHNVMYWYQQKSSQAPKLLFHYYDKDFNNEADTPDNFQSRRPNTSFCFLDIRSPGLGDTAMYLCATSRDRGPSYEQYFGPGTRLTVT.

The gene calls are TRBV27 and TRBJ2-3; TRBD1 matches at 8 bases. Per the germline V gene, CDR1 is MNHEY and CDR2 is SMNVEV (reference sequence). Trimming at V came to 8 bases and at J to 0 bases, leaving 7 bases not matched to a gene. The CDR3 consists of 15 residues. The CDR3 sequence: CASVLRGLSTDTQYF. The CDR3 DNA reads TGTGCCAGCGTTCTCAGGGGGCTTAGCACAGATACGCAGTATTTT.

The chain has TRBV9 and TRBJ2-7; TRBD2 matches 9 bases. Looked up from germline, CDR1 is SGDLS and CDR2 is YYNGEE. The CDR3 consists of 16 residues. The V segment lost 4 bases and the J segment 6 bases; nucleotides outside the gene matches: 14. CDR3 nucleotides: TGTGCCAGCAGCCCCGGGGGAGGTAGCGGGAGTGGCGAGCAGTACTTC. Protein: CASSPGGGSGSGEQYF. The full variable domain, completed using reference TRBV9 and TRBJ2-7, is DSGVTQTPKHLITATGQRVTLRCSPRSGDLSVYWYQQSLDQGLQFLIQYYNGEERAKGNILERFSAQQFPDLHSELNLSSLELGDSALYFCASSPGGGSGSGEQYFGPGTRLTVT.